The rows below give T cell receptor beta chains drawn from one sample of a study of blood T cell repertoires in COVID-19. The table came from immunoSEQ multiplex PCR; TCRdb's copy has only in-frame clones and leaves some out. The sample records roughly 150,000 clones, 70% to 90% being singletons. The sample taken for sequencing was PBMCs or T cells enriched from blood (not recorded which). All receptors come from a woman between 40 and 50 years old who had recovered from COVID-19. CDR3s include the opening cysteine and the closing phenylalanine or tryptophan. Fields, in order: V gene, clone size, J gene, D gene, CDR3 DNA, CDR3 protein. A D gene is named only where the DNA matches it firmly. Clone size is not always given. Where it is, it says once, few, many or a class for expanded clones.

V gene: TRBV14
clone size: -
J gene: TRBJ1-6
D gene: -
CDR3 DNA: TGTGCCAGCAGTGTCGCAGGGATTAATTCACCCCTCCACTTT
CDR3 protein: CASSVAGINSPLHF

V gene: TRBV29-1
clone size: -
J gene: TRBJ1-2
D gene: -
CDR3 DNA: TGCAGCGTTGTCATTAACTATGGCTACACCTTC
CDR3 protein: CSVVINYGYTF

V gene: TRBV3-1/TRBV3-2
clone size: -
J gene: TRBJ1-3
D gene: -
CDR3 DNA: TGTGCCAGCAGCCAAGGTTGGGGGGACTCATCTGGAAACACCATATATTTT
CDR3 protein: CASSQGWGDSSGNTIYF

V gene: TRBV27
clone size: -
J gene: TRBJ1-5
D gene: -
CDR3 DNA: TGTGCCAGCAGCCTGGCCCGTAGCAATCAGCCCCAGCATTTT
CDR3 protein: CASSLARSNQPQHF

V gene: TRBV14
clone size: -
J gene: TRBJ1-5
D gene: -
CDR3 DNA: TGTGCCAGCAGCTATTCGGACCGAGGACATAGCAATCAGCCCCAGCATTTT
CDR3 protein: CASSYSDRGHSNQPQHF

V gene: TRBV5-1
clone size: -
J gene: TRBJ2-2
D gene: -
CDR3 DNA: TGCGCCAGCAGCTTGGAACGGCGTCGGGGCACCGGGGAGCTGTTTTTT
CDR3 protein: CASSLERRRGTGELFF

V gene: TRBV7-9
clone size: -
J gene: TRBJ2-2
D gene: -
CDR3 DNA: TGTGCCAGCAGCTCCCGGGTATCGAACACCGGGGAGCTGTTTTTT
CDR3 protein: CASSSRVSNTGELFF

V gene: TRBV4-1
clone size: once
J gene: TRBJ1-5
D gene: -
CDR3 DNA: TGCGCCAGCAGAGGAGCCAATCAGCCCCAGCATTTT
CDR3 protein: CASRGANQPQHF

V gene: TRBV10-3
clone size: -
J gene: TRBJ1-5
D gene: TRBD1
CDR3 DNA: TGTGCCATCAGTGAGTCCGGACAGGGATCCAATCAGCCCCAGCATTTT
CDR3 protein: CAISESGQGSNQPQHF

V gene: TRBV6-5
clone size: once
J gene: TRBJ2-3
D gene: TRBD1
CDR3 DNA: TGTGCCAGCAGTTACAGGACAGGGTTGGATACGCAGTATTTT
CDR3 protein: CASSYRTGLDTQYF

V gene: TRBV9
clone size: -
J gene: TRBJ1-3
D gene: -
CDR3 DNA: TGTGCCAGCAGCCCCCTGCTGAAGGGGAACTCTGGAAACACCATATATTTT
CDR3 protein: CASSPLLKGNSGNTIYF

V gene: TRBV14
clone size: -
J gene: TRBJ2-2
D gene: -
CDR3 DNA: TGTGCCAGCAGCTATAACGGCGGGGAGCTGTTTTTT
CDR3 protein: CASSYNGGELFF

V gene: TRBV7-8
clone size: -
J gene: TRBJ2-7
D gene: -
CDR3 DNA: TGTGCCAGCAGCACTATTCTATTGCGCGAGCAGTACTTC
CDR3 protein: CASSTILLREQYF

V gene: TRBV9
clone size: -
J gene: TRBJ2-7
D gene: TRBD2
CDR3 DNA: TGTGCCAGCAGCGTAGAGGCTAGCGGGGGGGAATCCTACGAGCAGTACTTC
CDR3 protein: CASSVEASGGESYEQYF

V gene: TRBV6-1
clone size: -
J gene: TRBJ2-7
D gene: TRBD1
CDR3 DNA: TGTGCCAGCAGTGAACGGACAGGGTCCTACGAGCAGTACTTC
CDR3 protein: CASSERTGSYEQYF

V gene: TRBV11-2
clone size: -
J gene: TRBJ2-5
D gene: TRBD2
CDR3 DNA: TGTGCCAGCAGCCTGGGGGGGTGGGATCAAGAGACCCAGTACTTC
CDR3 protein: CASSLGGWDQETQYF

V gene: TRBV18
clone size: -
J gene: TRBJ2-1
D gene: TRBD2
CDR3 DNA: TGTGCCAGCTCACCACTAGGGATAGCGGGAGGTTACAATGAGCAGTTCTTC
CDR3 protein: CASSPLGIAGGYNEQFF

V gene: TRBV3-1/TRBV3-2
clone size: -
J gene: TRBJ1-2
D gene: TRBD1
CDR3 DNA: TGTGCCAGCAGAGGAGGGACAGGGAAGAATTTCTATGGCTACACCTTC
CDR3 protein: CASRGGTGKNFYGYTF

V gene: TRBV7-9
clone size: once
J gene: TRBJ1-4
D gene: TRBD1
CDR3 DNA: TGTGCCAGCAGCCGGACAGGGGGAATTCGGGAAAAACTGTTTTTT
CDR3 protein: CASSRTGGIREKLFF

V gene: TRBV15
clone size: -
J gene: TRBJ2-6
D gene: TRBD2
CDR3 DNA: TGTGCCACCCATTCAGCGGGAGACATTATCTCTGGGGCCAACGTCCTGACTTTC
CDR3 protein: CATHSAGDIISGANVLTF

V gene: TRBV7-2
clone size: -
J gene: TRBJ2-1
D gene: -
CDR3 DNA: TGTGCCAGCAGCTTAGTACCGGGACTGTACAATGAGCAGTTCTTC
CDR3 protein: CASSLVPGLYNEQFF

V gene: TRBV9
clone size: -
J gene: TRBJ2-7
D gene: TRBD2
CDR3 DNA: TGTGCCAGCAGCGCAGGGGGGACTAGCGACGAGCAGTACTTC
CDR3 protein: CASSAGGTSDEQYF

V gene: TRBV6-5
clone size: many
J gene: TRBJ1-5
D gene: TRBD1
CDR3 DNA: TGTGCCAGCAGCCCCGGGACAGGTAGTCAGCCCCAGCATTTT
CDR3 protein: CASSPGTGSQPQHF

V gene: TRBV19
clone size: -
J gene: TRBJ2-7
D gene: TRBD2
CDR3 DNA: TGTGCCTCCTCCTGGGGACTAGCGTCATCCTACGAGCAGTACTTC
CDR3 protein: CASSWGLASSYEQYF